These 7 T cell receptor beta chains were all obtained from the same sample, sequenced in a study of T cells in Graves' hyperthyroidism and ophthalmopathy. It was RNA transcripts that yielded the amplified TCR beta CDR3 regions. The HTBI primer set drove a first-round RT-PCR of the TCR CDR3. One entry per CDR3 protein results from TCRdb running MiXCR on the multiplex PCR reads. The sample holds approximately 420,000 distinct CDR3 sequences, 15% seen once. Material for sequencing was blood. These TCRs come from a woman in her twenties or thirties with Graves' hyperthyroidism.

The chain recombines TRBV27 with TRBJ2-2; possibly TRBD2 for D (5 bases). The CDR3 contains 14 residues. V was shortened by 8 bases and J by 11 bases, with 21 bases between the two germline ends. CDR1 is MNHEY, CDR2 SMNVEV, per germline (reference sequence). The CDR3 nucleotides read TGTGCCAGCGGGCCCGGGAACGGACTTGACGAGCTGTTTTTT. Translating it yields CASGPGNGLDELFF.

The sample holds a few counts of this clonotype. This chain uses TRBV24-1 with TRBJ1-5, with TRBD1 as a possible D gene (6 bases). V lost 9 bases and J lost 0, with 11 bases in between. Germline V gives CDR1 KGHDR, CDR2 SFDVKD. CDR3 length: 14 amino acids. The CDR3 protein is CATAQGGSNQPQHF. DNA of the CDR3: TGTGCCACCGCACAGGGTGGTAGCAATCAGCCCCAGCATTTT.

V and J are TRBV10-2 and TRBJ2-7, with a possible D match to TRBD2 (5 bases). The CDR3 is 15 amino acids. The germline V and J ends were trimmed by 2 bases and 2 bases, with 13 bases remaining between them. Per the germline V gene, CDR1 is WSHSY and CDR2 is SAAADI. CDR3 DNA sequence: TGCGCCAGCAGTGAGGAGGGTCTCCGAGCCTACGAGCAGTACTTC. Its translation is CASSEEGLRAYEQYF.

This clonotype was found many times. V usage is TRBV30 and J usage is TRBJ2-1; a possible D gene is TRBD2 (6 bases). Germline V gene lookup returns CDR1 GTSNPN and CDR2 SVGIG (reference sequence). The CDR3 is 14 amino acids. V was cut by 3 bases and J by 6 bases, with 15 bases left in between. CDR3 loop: CAWSTGTPPNEQFF. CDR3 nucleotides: TGTGCCTGGAGCACCGGGACTCCACCCAATGAGCAGTTCTTC.

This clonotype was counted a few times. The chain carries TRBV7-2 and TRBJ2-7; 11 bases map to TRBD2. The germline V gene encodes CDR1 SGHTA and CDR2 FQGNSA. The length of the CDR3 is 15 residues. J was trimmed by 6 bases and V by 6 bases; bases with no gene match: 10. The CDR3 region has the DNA TGTGCCAGCAGTCCTAGCGGGAGGCCATGGGGCGAGCAGTACTTC. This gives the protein CASSPSGRPWGEQYF. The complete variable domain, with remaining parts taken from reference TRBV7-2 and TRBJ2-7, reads GAGVSQSPSNKVTEKGKDVELRCDPISGHTALYWYRQSLGQGLEFLIYFQGNSAPDKSGLPSDRFSAERTGGSVSTLTIQRTQQEDSAVYLCASSPSGRPWGEQYFGPGTRLTVT.

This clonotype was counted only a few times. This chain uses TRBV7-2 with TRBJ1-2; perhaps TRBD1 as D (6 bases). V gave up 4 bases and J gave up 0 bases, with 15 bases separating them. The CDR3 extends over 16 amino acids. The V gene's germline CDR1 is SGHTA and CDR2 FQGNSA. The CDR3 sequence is CASSYRGGRANYGYTF. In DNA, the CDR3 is TGTGCCAGCAGCTACCGTGGGGGCAGGGCTAACTATGGCTACACCTTC.

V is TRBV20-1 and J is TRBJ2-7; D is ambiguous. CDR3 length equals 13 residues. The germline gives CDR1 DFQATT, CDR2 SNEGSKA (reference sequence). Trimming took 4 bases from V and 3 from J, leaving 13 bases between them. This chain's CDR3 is CSAKPSAYYEQYF. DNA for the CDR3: TGCAGTGCTAAACCCAGCGCCTACTACGAGCAGTACTTC.